This T cell receptor (beta chain) stems from a study of immune characterization of retroperitoneal liposarcoma. Using its own MiXCR run on the PCR reads, TCRdb lists one record per CDR3 protein. The sample has more than 8,000 distinct CDR3 sequences; under 50% are singletons. V gave up 5 bases and J gave up 13 bases, with 15 bases separating them. Germline V lookup: CDR1 SGHAT, CDR2 FQNNGV. This CDR3 contains 12 residues. The TCR originated in a male donor with retroperitoneal liposarcoma. The chain has TRBV11-2 and TRBJ2-1; D unresolved. The material sequenced was tumor tissue. The CDR3 region has the DNA TGTGCCAGCAGCCTTACGACGGAGACCCAGTTCTTC. Protein sequence: CASSLTTETQFF.